This T cell receptor (beta chain) appears in the sequencing data of a study of T-cell memory formation after mild COVID-19. Each CDR3 protein is one row after TCRdb ran MiXCR on the 5' RACE reads. The sample includes roughly 260,000 distinct CDR3 sequences, roughly 15% of them seen just once. The length of the CDR3 is 13 residues. The germline gives CDR1 MNHEY, CDR2 SVGEGT. Trimming shortened V by 7 bases and J by 0 bases, and 6 bases separated the two germline ends. This clonotype was observed a few times. The antigen remains unidentified. Study conclusions and caveats: Contracting CD4+ clones sat mainly in CM and EM; CD8+ in EMRA.

Sequencing was done on a sample of PBMCs or a T cell subset sorted from them (not recorded which). The rearrangement joins TRBV6-2 or TRBV6-3 to TRBJ1-4; D is undetermined. This sequence was found in a man younger than 30 who had mild COVID-19 (a few samples of this study predate the infection). Cell type and time point are not known. The DNA of the CDR3 is TGTGCCAGCAAGGCAGCAACTAATGAAAAACTGTTTTTT. Amino acid sequence: CASKAATNEKLFF.